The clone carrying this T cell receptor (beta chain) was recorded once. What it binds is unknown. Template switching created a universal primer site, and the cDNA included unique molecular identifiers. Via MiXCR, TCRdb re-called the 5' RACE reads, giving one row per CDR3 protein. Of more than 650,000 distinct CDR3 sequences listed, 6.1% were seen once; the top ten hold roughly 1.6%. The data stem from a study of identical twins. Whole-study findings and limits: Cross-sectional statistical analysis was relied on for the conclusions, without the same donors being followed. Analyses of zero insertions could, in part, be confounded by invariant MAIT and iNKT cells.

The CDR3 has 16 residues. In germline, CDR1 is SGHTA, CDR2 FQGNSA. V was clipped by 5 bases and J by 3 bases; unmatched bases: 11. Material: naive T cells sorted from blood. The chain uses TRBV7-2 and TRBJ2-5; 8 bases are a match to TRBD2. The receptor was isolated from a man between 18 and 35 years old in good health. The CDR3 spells CASSPRWAGGEETQYF. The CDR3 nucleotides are TGTGCCAGCAGCCCTCGGTGGGCGGGAGGCGAAGAGACCCAGTACTTC.